One sample yielded the 23 T cell receptor beta chains listed below, sequenced in a study of cytomegalovirus exposure and HLA in healthy donors. Researchers ran the PCR with 60 Vbeta and 13 Jbeta primers. TCRdb's table, derived via immunoSEQ multiplex PCR, lists solely in-frame clones and lacks some. With some 44,000 clones in the sample, the ten largest clones hold under 2%. Input material: PBMCs. These receptors originate from a woman in her twenties or thirties in good health and CMV-seronegative.

The CDR3 here is CASNMGRSNQPQHF. The CDR3 region has the DNA TGTGCCAGCAATATGGGGAGGAGCAATCAGCCCCAGCATTTT. The chain couples TRBV6-1 to TRBJ1-5; D remains unclear. CDR3 size: 14 residues. Germline CDR1 is MNHNS and CDR2 is SASEGT. The V gene lost 7 bases and the J gene lost 1 base, with 11 bases spanning the gap.

J is TRBJ2-5 and V is TRBV4-1; TRBD1 agrees at 9 bases. The CDR3 is made up of 16 amino acids. CDR1 and CDR2 from the germline V gene are MGHRA and YSYEKL. V gave up 0 bases and J gave up 5 bases; unmatched junction bases: 7. For the CDR3, the DNA is TGCGCCAGCAGCCAAGATCGAACAGGGGGCTGGGAGACCCAGTACTTC. Translated, it gives CASSQDRTGGWETQYF.

The rearrangement links TRBV5-1 to TRBJ1-5; D may be TRBD1 (6 bases). Trimming removed 0 bases at V and 4 bases at J, with 17 bases between. Germline V CDR1 and CDR2: SGHRS, YFSETQ. The CDR3 totals 17 residues. The CDR3 is CASSLGVGDMINQPQHF. Written as DNA, the CDR3 is TGCGCCAGCAGCTTGGGGGTCGGGGACATGATAAATCAGCCCCAGCATTTT.

CDR3: CASRPEGALRTEAFF. CDR3 nucleotides: TGTGCCAGCAGGCCCGAGGGGGCTTTACGAACTGAAGCTTTCTTT. The chain combines TRBV28 with TRBJ1-1, with TRBD1 identical over 7 bases. Trimming took 6 bases from V and 5 from J; bases not matched to a gene: 12. Germline V lookup: CDR1 MDHEN, CDR2 SYDVKM. This CDR3 is built from 15 residues.

This chain connects TRBV10-3 to TRBJ1-5; maybe TRBD1 (5 bases). Trimming left V 2 bases short and J 4 bases short, with 12 bases between. The germline gives CDR1 ENHRY, CDR2 SYGVKD. This CDR3 comprises 15 residues. CDR3 in amino acids: CAISEKGHTNQPQHF. In DNA form, the CDR3 reads TGTGCCATCAGTGAGAAGGGGCACACGAATCAGCCCCAGCATTTT.

The V and J genes are TRBV5-1 and TRBJ2-3; tentatively, D is TRBD2 (6 bases). Germline CDR1 SGHRS, CDR2 YFSETQ. There are 14 residues in the CDR3. V was shortened by 5 bases and J by 0 bases, with 10 bases between the two germline ends. CDR3 residues: CASRSGPSTDTQYF. The CDR3 DNA reads TGCGCCAGCAGGAGCGGGCCTAGCACAGATACGCAGTATTTT.

The genes are TRBV7-2 and TRBJ2-7; TRBD2 aligns across 12 bases. CDR1 is SGHTA, CDR2 FQGNSA, per germline. The junction had 16 bases not matched to a gene; V was cut back by 5 bases and J by 5 bases. CDR3 length: 18 amino acids. In nucleotides, the CDR3 is TGTGCCAGCAGCCGTGGTTGGACTAGCGGGACGGAGGGGGACGAGCAGTACTTC. Translating gives CASSRGWTSGTEGDEQYF.

The chain is built from TRBV7-3 and TRBJ2-5; no firm D call. The CDR3 extends over 13 amino acids. Trimming pared 1 base from V and 4 bases from J, leaving 7 bases between. Germline lookup yields CDR1 SGHTA and CDR2 FQGTGA. Here the CDR3 reads CASSLRVRETQYF. CDR3 DNA sequence: TGTGCCAGCAGCTTAAGAGTACGAGAGACCCAGTACTTC.

The CDR3 DNA reads TGTGCCAGAAGGGCAGGGCGAAACACCGGGGAGCTGTTTTTT. Translation: CARRAGRNTGELFF. The J gene is TRBJ2-2, the V gene TRBV5-3; D possibly corresponds to TRBD1 (5 bases). TRBV5-3 is an ORF for which the function is uncertain. The V gene lost 5 bases and the J gene lost 2 bases, with 10 bases spanning the gap. The CDR3 contains 14 residues.

The chain combines TRBV10-2 with TRBJ1-1; possible D gene TRBD1, 5 bases. This CDR3 contains 15 residues. The germline V gene has CDR1 WSHSY and CDR2 SAAADI. V lost 7 bases and J lost 1, with 16 bases in between. As DNA, the CDR3 is TGCGCCAGCACCTCTACTTGGGGGGAGAACACTGAAGCTTTCTTT. It encodes CASTSTWGENTEAFF.

The CDR3 region has the DNA TGTGCCAGCAGCCTCTCCGGGACTAGACAAGAGACCCAGTACTTC. It is translated as CASSLSGTRQETQYF. The rearrangement links TRBV7-3 to TRBJ2-5, with 8 nucleotides matching TRBD2. Trimming removed 5 bases from V and 2 bases from J; junction bases left unmatched: 7. The CDR3 has 15 amino acids. CDR1 and CDR2 from the germline V gene are SGHTA and FQGTGA.

V usage is TRBV9 and J usage is TRBJ1-2; a possible D gene is TRBD1 (5 bases). V lost 3 bases, J lost 2 bases, and 8 bases lay in between. There are 13 residues in the CDR3. Germline assignment: CDR1 SGDLS and CDR2 YYNGEE. The CDR3 region has the DNA TGTGCCAGCAGCGCCGACAGAAACTATGGCTACACCTTC. Protein: CASSADRNYGYTF. Combining the CDR3 with reference TRBV9 and TRBJ1-2 gives the whole variable domain DSGVTQTPKHLITATGQRVTLRCSPRSGDLSVYWYQQSLDQGLQFLIQYYNGEERAKGNILERFSAQQFPDLHSELNLSSLELGDSALYFCASSADRNYGYTFGSGTRLTVV.

CDR3 coding DNA: TGTGCCAGCAGTTCCAACCCTACAGGGGCGCCTTACGAGCAGTACTTC. It encodes CASSSNPTGAPYEQYF. This chain uses TRBV27 with TRBJ2-7, with 7 bases lining up with TRBD1. V gave up 4 bases and J gave up 4 bases; unmatched junction bases: 13. The CDR3 sequence is 16 residues long. Germline V lookup: CDR1 MNHEY, CDR2 SMNVEV (reference sequence).

The rearrangement joins TRBV14 to TRBJ2-5; 7 nucleotides line up with TRBD1. Germline CDR1 is SGHDN and CDR2 is FVKESK. The CDR3 covers 15 residues. Trimming removed 4 bases from V and 0 bases from J; junction bases left unmatched: 5. The CDR3 DNA is TGTGCCAGCAGCCGGGACAGAAAATACCAAGAGACCCAGTACTTC. It yields the protein CASSRDRKYQETQYF.

The chain is built from TRBV9 and TRBJ1-4; 9 bases line up with TRBD1. This CDR3 is built from 16 residues. Germline CDR1 SGDLS, CDR2 YYNGEE. V dropped 4 bases and J dropped 4; count of bases not matched to a gene: 8. The CDR3 here is CASSPKQGAGNEKLFF. CDR3 coding DNA: TGTGCCAGCAGCCCAAAACAGGGGGCAGGTAATGAAAAACTGTTTTTT.

The chain uses TRBV4-2 and TRBJ1-1; possibly TRBD1 for D (6 bases). Germline lookup yields CDR1 LGHNA and CDR2 YNFKEQ. CDR3 size: 15 residues. Trimming left V 0 bases short and J 2 bases short, with 10 bases between. The CDR3 sequence: CASSQDTGSNTEAFF. CDR3 nucleotide sequence: TGTGCCAGCAGCCAAGATACAGGGAGTAACACTGAAGCTTTCTTT.

The chain combines TRBV27 with TRBJ2-2; TRBD1 is a possible D gene (6 bases). Germline V lookup: CDR1 MNHEY, CDR2 SMNVEV (reference sequence). V lost 3 bases, J lost 0 bases, and 14 bases lay in between. The CDR3 has 17 amino acids. This CDR3 reads CASSFETGVANTGELFF. For the CDR3, the DNA is TGTGCCAGCAGTTTCGAGACAGGAGTCGCGAACACCGGGGAGCTGTTTTTT.

This rearrangement joins TRBV10-3 to TRBJ2-5, with D uncertain. Germline values: CDR1 ENHRY, CDR2 SYGVKD. V lost 1 base to trimming and J lost 5 bases, with 14 bases between them. The CDR3 has 15 residues. CDR3 in DNA: TGTGCCATCAGTGAGTGGAGAGAAGATTCCGAGACCCAGTACTTC. Its translation is CAISEWREDSETQYF.

CDR3 loop: CASSPRSSTDTQYF. In nucleotides, the CDR3 is TGTGCCAGCAGCCCACGGTCTAGCACAGATACGCAGTATTTT. The chain employs TRBV9 and TRBJ2-3; unclear D gene. Germline-derived CDR1 and CDR2 are SGDLS and YYNGEE. The CDR3 runs to 14 residues. Deletions cut 4 bases from V and 0 bases from J, with 9 bases between.

V is TRBV9 and J is TRBJ2-6; 7 positions agree with TRBD1. Germline CDR1 SGDLS, CDR2 YYNGEE. The ends lost 4 bases at V and 0 bases at J; junction bases unmatched: 7. The CDR3 covers 17 residues. This CDR3 reads CASSSGQKFSGANVLTF. CDR3 DNA sequence: TGTGCCAGCAGCTCGGGACAGAAGTTCTCTGGGGCCAACGTCCTGACTTTC.

The rearrangement uses TRBV6-1 and TRBJ1-2, with D possibly being TRBD1 (5 bases). The CDR3 contains 12 residues. Trimming took off 6 bases at V and 3 bases at J, with 8 bases between the two ends. The germline V gene encodes CDR1 MNHNS and CDR2 SASEGT. The CDR3 sequence: CASRVGDYGYTF. CDR3 in DNA: TGTGCCAGCAGGGTAGGGGACTATGGCTACACCTTC.

The V gene is TRBV30, the J gene TRBJ1-1; D may be TRBD1 (6 bases). The CDR3 is 13 amino acids. With 4 bases removed from V and 4 bases from J, the gap between germline ends came to 13 bases. CDR1 is GTSNPN and CDR2 is SVGIG in the germline V gene (reference sequence). The CDR3 here is CAWIQGLATEAFF. The CDR3 DNA reads as TGTGCCTGGATTCAGGGGTTGGCCACTGAAGCTTTCTTT.

The chain is built from TRBV7-9 and TRBJ1-2; D perhaps matches TRBD1 (5 bases). This CDR3 comprises 14 residues. CDR1 is SEHNR, CDR2 FQNEAQ, per germline (reference sequence). V was trimmed by 6 bases and J by 1 base, leaving 12 bases between them. The CDR3 region is CASSRSGINYGYTF. The DNA for the CDR3 is TGTGCCAGCAGTCGGTCAGGGATTAACTATGGCTACACCTTC.